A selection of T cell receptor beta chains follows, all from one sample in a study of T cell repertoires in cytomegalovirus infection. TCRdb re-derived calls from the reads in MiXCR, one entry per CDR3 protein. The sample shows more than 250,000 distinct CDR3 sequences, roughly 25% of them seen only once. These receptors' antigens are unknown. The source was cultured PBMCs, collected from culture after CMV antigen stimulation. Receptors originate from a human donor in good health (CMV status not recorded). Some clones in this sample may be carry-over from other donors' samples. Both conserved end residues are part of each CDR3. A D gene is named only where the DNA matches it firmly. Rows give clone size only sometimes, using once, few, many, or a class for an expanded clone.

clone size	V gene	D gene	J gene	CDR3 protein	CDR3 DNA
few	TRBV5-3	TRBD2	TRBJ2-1	CASSPGSGTYNEQFF	TGTGCCAGCAGCCCCGGGAGCGGGACCTACAATGAGCAGTTCTTC
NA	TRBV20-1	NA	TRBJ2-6	CSAEVGANVLTF	TGCAGTGCTGAGGTTGGGGCCAACGTCCTGACTTTC
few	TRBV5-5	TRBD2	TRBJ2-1	CASSSQAGSSYNEQFF	TGTGCCAGCAGCTCCCAAGCGGGGAGCTCCTACAATGAGCAGTTCTTC
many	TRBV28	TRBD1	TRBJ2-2	CASRKGQGLNTGELFF	TGTGCCAGCAGGAAAGGACAGGGTTTGAACACCGGGGAGCTGTTTTTT
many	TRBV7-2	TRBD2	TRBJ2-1	CASSETSGGPNEQFF	TGTGCCAGCAGCGAGACTAGCGGGGGCCCCAATGAGCAGTTCTTC
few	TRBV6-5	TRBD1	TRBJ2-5	CASRDSKIGTQYF	TGTGCCAGTAGGGACAGCAAAATCGGGACCCAGTACTTC
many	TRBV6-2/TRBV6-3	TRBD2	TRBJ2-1	CASSYSLAGVGLEQFF	TGTGCCAGCAGTTACTCACTAGCGGGAGTTGGGCTTGAGCAGTTCTTC
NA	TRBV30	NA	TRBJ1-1	CAWKAGKTAFF	TGTGCCTGGAAAGCAGGGAAGACAGCTTTCTTT
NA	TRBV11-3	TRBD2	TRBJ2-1	CASSLSSSGSIYEQFF	TGTGCCAGCAGCTTGTCCAGCAGCGGGAGTATATATGAGCAGTTCTTC
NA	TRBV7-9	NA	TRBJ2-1	CASSLVVSYNEQFF	TGTGCCAGCAGCTTAGTAGTTTCGTACAATGAGCAGTTCTTC
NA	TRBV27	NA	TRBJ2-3	CASSSASNTDTQYF	TGTGCCAGCAGTTCCGCGTCAAATACAGATACGCAGTATTTT
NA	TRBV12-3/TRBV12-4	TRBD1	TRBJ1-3	CARKQGAPGNTIYF	TGTGCCAGAAAACAGGGGGCGCCTGGAAACACCATATATTTT
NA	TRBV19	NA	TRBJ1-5	CASSINSYGANQPQHF	TGTGCCAGTAGTATAAATTCGTACGGAGCGAATCAGCCCCAGCATTTT
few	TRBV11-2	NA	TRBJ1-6	CASTKTDSYNSPLHF	TGTGCCAGCACGAAAACGGACAGCTATAATTCACCCCTCCACTTT
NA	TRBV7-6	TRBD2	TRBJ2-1	CASSLTIAGGISNEQFF	TGTGCCAGCAGCTTAACCATAGCGGGAGGGATTAGCAATGAGCAGTTCTTC
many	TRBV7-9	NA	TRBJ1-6	CASSLDGGLPLHF	TGTGCCAGCAGCTTAGACGGCGGTCTACCCCTCCACTTT
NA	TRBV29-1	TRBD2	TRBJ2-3	CSVGVAGGYTDTQYF	TGCAGCGTTGGGGTAGCGGGAGGATACACAGATACGCAGTATTTT
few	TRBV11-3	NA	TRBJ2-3	CASSFRGTTDTQYF	TGTGCCAGCAGCTTTAGAGGGACCACAGATACGCAGTATTTT
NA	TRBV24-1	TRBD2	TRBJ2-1	CATAALAGYNEQFF	TGTGCCACCGCAGCGCTAGCGGGGTACAATGAGCAGTTCTTC
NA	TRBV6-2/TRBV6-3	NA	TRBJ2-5	CASNSRGRETQYF	TGTGCCAGCAACTCCAGGGGACGAGAGACCCAGTACTTC
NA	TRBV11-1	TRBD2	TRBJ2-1	CASSAPSGPVF	TGTGCCAGCAGCGCCCCTAGCGGGCCAGTCTTC
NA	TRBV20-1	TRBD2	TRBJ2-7	CSARVPSGKSYEQYF	TGCAGTGCTAGAGTACCTAGCGGGAAATCCTACGAGCAGTACTTC
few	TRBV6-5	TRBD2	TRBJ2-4	CASRLAGGQDIQYF	TGTGCCAGCAGGCTAGCGGGAGGCCAAGACATTCAGTACTTC
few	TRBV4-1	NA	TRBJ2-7	CASSQAVFSYEQYF	TGCGCCAGCAGCCAGGCTGTTTTCTCCTACGAGCAGTACTTC
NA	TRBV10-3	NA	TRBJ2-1	CAIRTDSSYNEQFF	TGTGCCATCAGGACGGACAGTAGCTACAATGAGCAGTTCTTC
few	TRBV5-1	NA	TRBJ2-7	CASSLVPDLVSEQYF	TGCGCCAGCAGCTTGGTCCCCGACCTAGTCTCCGAGCAGTACTTC
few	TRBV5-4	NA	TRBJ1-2	CASSLGSEAVDYGYTF	TGTGCCAGCAGCTTGGGAAGTGAGGCGGTCGACTATGGCTACACCTTC
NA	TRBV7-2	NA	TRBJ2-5	CASSPYGPQETQYF	TGTGCCAGCAGCCCCTACGGGCCCCAAGAGACCCAGTACTTC
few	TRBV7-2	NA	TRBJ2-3	CASSSPFTDTQYF	TGTGCCAGCAGCTCCCCTTTCACAGATACGCAGTATTTT
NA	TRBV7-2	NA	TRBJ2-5	CASSLNWGQGETQYF	TGTGCCAGCAGCTTAAACTGGGGACAAGGGGAGACCCAGTACTTC
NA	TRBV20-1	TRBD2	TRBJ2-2	CSAPHITSGRATGELFF	TGCAGTGCTCCCCATATTACTAGCGGGAGGGCCACCGGGGAGCTGTTTTTT
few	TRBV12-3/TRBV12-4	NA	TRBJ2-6	CASSPLGGAISGANVLTF	TGTGCCAGCAGTCCTCTGGGGGGAGCGATCTCTGGGGCCAACGTCCTGACTTTC
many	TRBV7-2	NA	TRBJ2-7	CASSLVVGDYEQYF	TGTGCCAGCAGCTTAGTCGTCGGAGACTACGAGCAGTACTTC
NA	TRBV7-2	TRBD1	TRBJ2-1	CASSNIRDRDYNEQFF	TGTGCCAGCAGTAACATCCGGGACAGGGACTACAATGAGCAGTTCTTC
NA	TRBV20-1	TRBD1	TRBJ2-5	CSARTGTGDETQYF	TGCAGTGCTAGGACCGGGACAGGCGACGAGACCCAGTACTTC
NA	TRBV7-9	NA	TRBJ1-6	CASSQWLLPLHF	TGTGCCAGCAGTCAATGGTTGCTACCCCTCCACTTT
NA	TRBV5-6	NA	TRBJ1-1	CASSLKFRGTEAFF	TGTGCCAGCAGCTTAAAATTCCGGGGCACTGAAGCTTTCTTT
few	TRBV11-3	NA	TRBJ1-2	CASSLPLGGDGYTF	TGTGCCAGCAGCTTGCCCCTCGGGGGGGATGGCTACACCTTC
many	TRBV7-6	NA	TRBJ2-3	CATTSRDTDTQYF	TGTGCCACCACCTCCCGGGACACAGATACGCAGTATTTT
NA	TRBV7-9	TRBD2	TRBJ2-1	CASSLVFGGPSGTYNEQFF	TGTGCCAGCAGCTTAGTTTTCGGGGGCCCTAGCGGGACGTACAATGAGCAGTTCTTC
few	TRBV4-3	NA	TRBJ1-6	CASSQELVDPYNSPLHF	TGCGCCAGCAGCCAAGAACTGGTTGACCCCTATAATTCACCCCTCCACTTT
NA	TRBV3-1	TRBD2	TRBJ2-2	CASSQLRLAGDTGELFF	TGTGCCAGCAGCCAGCTGCGGCTAGCGGGAGACACCGGGGAGCTGTTTTTT
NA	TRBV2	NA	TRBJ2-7	CASSGSSADSYEQYF	TGTGCCAGCAGTGGGTCCAGCGCAGACTCCTACGAGCAGTACTTC
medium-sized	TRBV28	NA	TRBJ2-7	CASSLWGMTVVTEQYF	TGTGCCAGCAGTTTGTGGGGTATGACCGTCGTGACCGAGCAGTACTTC
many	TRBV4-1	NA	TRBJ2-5	CASSQDRQQETQYF	TGCGCCAGCAGCCAAGATCGACAGCAAGAGACCCAGTACTTC
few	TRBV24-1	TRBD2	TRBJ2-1	CATSETSGRYNEQFF	TGTGCCACCAGTGAAACTAGCGGGAGATACAATGAGCAGTTCTTC
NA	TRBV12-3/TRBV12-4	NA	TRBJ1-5	CASSPQAQRGSYSNQPQHF	TGTGCCAGCAGTCCCCAGGCTCAGAGAGGGTCTTATAGCAATCAGCCCCAGCATTTT
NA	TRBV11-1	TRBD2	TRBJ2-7	CASGDSGRAYEQYF	TGTGCCAGCGGCGATAGCGGGAGAGCCTACGAGCAGTACTTC
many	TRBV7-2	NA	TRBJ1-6	CASSSLPDRVTLHF	TGTGCCAGCAGCTCCCTCCCAGACCGGGTTACCCTCCACTTT
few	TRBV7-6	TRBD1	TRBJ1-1	CASSPGQHMNTEAFF	TGTGCCAGCAGCCCGGGACAGCACATGAACACTGAAGCTTTCTTT
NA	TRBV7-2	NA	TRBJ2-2	CASSLYSNTGELFF	TGTGCCAGCAGCTTATACTCAAACACCGGGGAGCTGTTTTTT
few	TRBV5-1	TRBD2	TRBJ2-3	CASSPSSGRSTDTQYF	TGCGCCAGCAGCCCTTCTAGCGGTAGAAGCACAGATACGCAGTATTTT
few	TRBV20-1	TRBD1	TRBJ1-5	CSASPIGQARSRGEPQHF	TGCAGTGCTAGTCCTATCGGACAGGCGAGGAGCCGGGGGGAGCCCCAGCATTTT
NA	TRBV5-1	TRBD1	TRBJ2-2	CASSFMPGQGSTGELFF	TGCGCCAGCAGCTTCATGCCGGGACAGGGAAGCACCGGGGAGCTGTTTTTT
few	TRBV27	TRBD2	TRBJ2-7	CASSLRASGSSYEQYF	TGTGCCAGCAGTTTACGAGCCAGCGGGAGTTCTTACGAGCAGTACTTC
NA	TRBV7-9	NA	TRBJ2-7	CASSPSDEQYF	TGTGCCAGCAGCCCCAGTGACGAGCAGTACTTC
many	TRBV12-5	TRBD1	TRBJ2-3	CASGYRGTDTQYF	TGTGCTAGTGGTTACAGGGGGACAGATACGCAGTATTTT
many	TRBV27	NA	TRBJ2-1	CASSLSPSLSSYNEQFF	TGTGCCAGCAGTTTATCACCTAGCTTAAGCTCCTACAATGAGCAGTTCTTC
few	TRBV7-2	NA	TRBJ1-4	CASSTTVNEKLFF	TGTGCCAGCAGCACGACAGTTAATGAAAAACTGTTTTTT
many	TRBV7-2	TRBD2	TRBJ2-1	CASSLVLGLAGVGGYNEQFF	TGTGCCAGCAGCTTAGTATTGGGTCTAGCGGGAGTGGGGGGGTACAATGAGCAGTTCTTC